Shown below are 22 T cell receptor beta chains from a single sample sequenced in a study of blood T cell repertoires in COVID-19. The protocol was immunoSEQ multiplex PCR, while the TCRdb copy is restricted to in-frame clones and leaves out a portion. The sample records hundreds of thousands of clones, about 86% being singletons. The specimen sequenced was peripheral blood. All receptors derive from an elderly man with acute or convalescent COVID-19.

The CDR3 region is CASSPTLDGGYGYTF. In nucleotides, the CDR3 is TGTGCCAGTAGTCCCACCTTAGATGGAGGCTATGGCTACACCTTC. The rearrangement uses TRBV19 and TRBJ1-2; D not certain. There are 15 residues in the CDR3. Germline V gives CDR1 LNHDA, CDR2 SQIVND (reference sequence). V lost 5 bases, J lost 4 bases, and 17 bases lay in between.

The chain links TRBV5-1 to TRBJ2-7; the match to TRBD2 covers 9 bases. CDR1 is SGHRS and CDR2 is YFSETQ in the germline V gene. The junction had 9 bases not matched to a gene; V was cut back by 3 bases and J by 5 bases. The CDR3 is made up of 15 amino acids. DNA of the CDR3: TGCGCCAGCAGCTCTCTAGCGGGAACGTCCAACGAGCAGTACTTC. Protein: CASSSLAGTSNEQYF.

On this clone itself: The sample has other DNA sequences that encode this CDR3 too. The gene calls are TRBV19 and TRBJ1-1; 7 nucleotides align to TRBD1. Germline loops: CDR1 LNHDA, CDR2 SQIVND (reference sequence). The CDR3 totals 13 residues. Trimming cost V 4 bases and J 5 bases; bases outside gene matches: 4. DNA for the CDR3: TGTGCCAGTAGTAATACAGGGGATACTGAAGCTTTCTTT. Amino acids: CASSNTGDTEAFF.

V and J are TRBV7-2 and TRBJ2-1, with 7 bases identical to TRBD1. CDR1 is SGHTA, CDR2 FQGNSA, per germline. The J segment lost 5 bases and the V segment lost 4 bases, leaving 2 bases of the junction unmatched. The CDR3 has 13 amino acids. The CDR3 sequence is CASSWGQNNEQFF. As DNA, the CDR3 is TGTGCCAGCAGCTGGGGACAGAACAATGAGCAGTTCTTC.

The chain employs TRBV5-1 and TRBJ1-1; the D is unclear. Germline V lookup: CDR1 SGHRS, CDR2 YFSETQ. CDR3 length equals 13 residues. Trimming took 4 bases from V and 2 from J, leaving 9 bases between them. The CDR3 sequence is CASSTTANTEAFF. In DNA form, the CDR3 reads TGCGCCAGCAGCACCACAGCTAACACTGAAGCTTTCTTT. Using reference TRBV5-1 and TRBJ1-1 for the parts outside the CDR3, the full variable domain is KAGVTQTPRYLIKTRGQQVTLSCSPISGHRSVSWYQQTPGQGLQFLFEYFSETQRNKGNFPGRFSGRQFSNSRSEMNVSTLELGDSALYLCASSTTANTEAFFGQGTRLTVV.

The chain recombines TRBV6-5 with TRBJ2-5; the D gene is possibly TRBD2 (5 bases). This CDR3 region has 12 residues. The V gene's germline CDR1 is MNHEY and CDR2 SVGAGI. V gave up 11 bases and J gave up 5 bases, with 15 bases separating them. In DNA, the CDR3 is TGTGCCGCCCGGGGTTTCAGCGAGACCCAGTACTTC. This codes for CAARGFSETQYF.

The CDR3 is CASSPRQGGADTQYF. The CDR3 DNA is TGTGCCAGCAGCCCGCGACAGGGAGGCGCAGATACGCAGTATTTT. V is TRBV13 and J is TRBJ2-3; D may be TRBD1 (7 bases). The CDR3 has 15 residues. Trimming removed 5 bases at V and 4 bases at J, with 16 bases between. CDR1 and CDR2 (germline): PRHDT, FYEKMQ (reference sequence).

V is TRBV6-1 and J is TRBJ2-5; the match to TRBD2 covers 7 bases. V lost 2 bases, J lost 5 bases, and 5 bases stayed unmatched. Per the germline V gene, CDR1 is MNHNS and CDR2 is SASEGT. This CDR3 contains 14 residues. The CDR3 reads CASSEFWGGETQYF. The CDR3 nucleotides read TGTGCCAGCAGTGAATTTTGGGGGGGGGAGACCCAGTACTTC.

Concerning this clone itself: The sample carries other DNA sequences with the same CDR3. V usage is TRBV28 and J usage is TRBJ2-5; no reliable D call. The V end was cut by 6 bases, the J end by 4 bases, with 9 bases between. Germline values: CDR1 MDHEN, CDR2 SYDVKM. CDR3 length: 12 amino acids. The DNA for the CDR3 is TGTGCCAGCAGAAGGAGTGGAGAGACCCAGTACTTC. This encodes CASRRSGETQYF. The full variable domain, with the rest looked up from reference TRBV28 and TRBJ2-5, is DVKVTQSSRYLVKRTGEKVFLECVQDMDHENMFWYRQDPGLGLRLIYFSYDVKMKEKGDIPEGYSVSREKKERFSLILESASTNQTSMYLCASRRSGETQYFGPGTRLLVL.

The V and J genes are TRBV19 and TRBJ1-1; 11 nucleotides align to TRBD1. V was clipped by 5 bases and J by 3 bases; unmatched bases: 11. The CDR3 consists of 17 residues. Germline V lookup: CDR1 LNHDA, CDR2 SQIVND (reference sequence). The CDR3 nucleotides read TGTGCCAGTAGTTCGCCCCGGACAGGGGGCACGGACACTGAAGCTTTCTTT. Protein: CASSSPRTGGTDTEAFF. Variable domain in full (rest from reference TRBV19 and TRBJ1-1): DGGITQSPKYLFRKEGQNVTLSCEQNLNHDAMYWYRQDPGQGLRLIYYSQIVNDFQKGDIAEGYSVSREKKESFPLTVTSAQKNPTAFYLCASSSPRTGGTDTEAFFGQGTRLTVV.

This chain connects TRBV7-9 to TRBJ1-6; 7 bases map to TRBD1. V lost 5 bases to trimming and J lost 10 bases; unmatched junction nucleotides: 11. The length of the CDR3 is 15 residues. Germline V gene lookup returns CDR1 SEHNR and CDR2 FQNEAQ (reference sequence). This CDR3 is CASSAGTVMASPLHF. The CDR3 DNA reads as TGTGCCAGCAGCGCCGGGACAGTGATGGCGTCACCCCTCCACTTT. The variable domain in full, completed from reference TRBV7-9 and TRBJ1-6, reads DTGVSQNPRHKITKRGQNVTFRCDPISEHNRLYWYRQTLGQGPEFLTYFQNEAQLEKSRLLSDRFSAERPKGSFSTLEIQRTEQGDSAMYLCASSAGTVMASPLHFGNGTRLTVT.

The chain joins TRBV6-5 to TRBJ1-2, with TRBD1 as a possible D gene (5 bases). This CDR3 has 16 residues. Germline CDR1 is MNHEY and CDR2 is SVGAGI. Trimming took off 4 bases at V and 0 bases at J, with 15 bases between the two ends. CDR3 protein: CASSLGVGPTNYGYTF. CDR3 DNA sequence: TGTGCCAGCAGTTTAGGGGTCGGACCTACTAACTATGGCTACACCTTC.

The genes are TRBV5-1 and TRBJ2-2, with D possibly TRBD1 on 6 matching bases. V was shortened by 0 bases and J by 3 bases, with 9 bases between the two germline ends. The CDR3 is made up of 15 amino acids. Germline V lookup: CDR1 SGHRS, CDR2 YFSETQ. The CDR3 reads CASSLGGPDTGELFF. The CDR3 nucleotides are TGCGCCAGCAGCTTGGGGGGGCCGGACACCGGGGAGCTGTTTTTT.

V usage is TRBV19 and J usage is TRBJ1-1; no reliable D call. CDR3 length equals 14 residues. Germline V gives CDR1 LNHDA, CDR2 SQIVND (reference sequence). Trimming stripped 4 bases from V and 4 bases from J, with 13 bases between. CDR3 sequence (DNA): TGTGCCAGTAGTACGTGGACCCGGGGCACTGAAGCTTTCTTT. This sequence encodes CASSTWTRGTEAFF.

The chain has TRBV7-9 and TRBJ1-4; D unclear. The V gene lost 8 bases and the J gene lost 8 bases, with 12 bases spanning the gap. Germline V CDR1 and CDR2: SEHNR, FQNEAQ (reference sequence). This CDR3 is 12 amino acids long. The CDR3 DNA reads as TGTGCCAGCTCCCCGGTGGGCGAAAAACTGTTTTTT. Amino acid sequence: CASSPVGEKLFF.

The genes are TRBV19 and TRBJ1-5, with 7 bases matching TRBD1. V shed 5 bases and J 5 bases; nucleotides not matched to a gene: 3. CDR3 size: 13 residues. Germline V gene data show CDR1 as LNHDA and CDR2 as SQIVND (reference sequence). The CDR3 sequence: CASSRDSYQPQHF. The CDR3 bases are TGTGCCAGTAGTCGGGACAGCTATCAGCCCCAGCATTTT.

This chain uses TRBV7-9 with TRBJ2-1; maybe TRBD2 (6 bases). The V end was cut by 2 bases, the J end by 6 bases, with 17 bases between. The CDR3 has 16 amino acids. Germline V gene sequence: CDR1 SEHNR, CDR2 FQNEAQ (reference sequence). CDR3 amino acids: CASSLFSGNRVNEQFF. The CDR3 DNA follows: TGTGCCAGCAGCTTATTTAGCGGAAATAGGGTCAATGAGCAGTTCTTC.

The V call is TRBV2, the J call TRBJ1-2; TRBD1 might be the D (6 bases). Germline V CDR1 and CDR2: SNHLY, FYNNEI. This CDR3 has 14 amino acids. V lost 6 bases to trimming and J lost 6 bases, with 17 bases between them. CDR3 region: CASSATGLADGYTF. The CDR3 DNA sequence: TGTGCCAGCAGCGCGACAGGTCTAGCGGATGGCTACACCTTC.

The chain uses TRBV7-2 and TRBJ1-1; D is ambiguous. Trimming stripped 5 bases from V and 0 bases from J, with 7 bases between. This CDR3 contains 13 residues. Germline CDR1 SGHTA, CDR2 FQGNSA. CDR3 sequence: CASSASMNTEAFF. The CDR3 DNA is TGTGCCAGCAGCGCTAGTATGAACACTGAAGCTTTCTTT.

The chain employs TRBV7-9 and TRBJ1-1, with 7 bases fitting TRBD1. There are 13 residues in the CDR3. Germline CDR1 SEHNR, CDR2 FQNEAQ (reference sequence). The V and J ends lost 5 bases and 7 bases, in that order; junction bases with no gene match: 7. This chain's CDR3 is CASSLGTANEAFF. The CDR3 DNA sequence: TGTGCCAGCAGCCTAGGGACAGCTAATGAAGCTTTCTTT.

The chain joins TRBV5-1 to TRBJ2-7; TRBD1 agrees at 8 bases. The V gene end was trimmed by 2 bases and the J gene end by 3 bases; junction bases not matched to a gene: 7. Germline CDR1 reads SGHRS; CDR2 reads YFSETQ. The CDR3 is 15 residues long. The CDR3 DNA reads as TGCGCCAGCAGCTTAGGGACAGGCCATCTCTACGAGCAGTACTTC. Its translation is CASSLGTGHLYEQYF.

V gene TRBV14 combines with J gene TRBJ2-5; 13 bases align to TRBD2. The length of the CDR3 is 17 residues. Germline CDR1 and CDR2: SGHDN and FVKESK. J was trimmed by 5 bases and V by 5 bases; bases with no gene match: 11. CDR3: CASSLLAGGPEEETQYF. CDR3 sequence (DNA): TGTGCCAGCAGCTTACTAGCGGGGGGGCCCGAGGAGGAGACCCAGTACTTC.